This passage covers 22 T cell receptor beta chains from one sample sequenced in a study of T cell responses to AZD1222 COVID-19 vaccine. Assay used: immunoSEQ multiplex PCR; TCRdb lists only in-frame clones, some missing. Of some 150,000 clones listed, around nine tenths are singletons. The sequences come from peripheral blood, collected 28 days after the second AZD1222 dose. The receptor source for this set is an adult who received the AZD1222 COVID-19 vaccine.

The V gene is TRBV29-1, the J gene TRBJ1-1; D may be TRBD1 (5 bases). CDR1 SQVTM and CDR2 ANQGSEA come from the germline V gene. The length of the CDR3 is 11 residues. Trimming pared 5 bases from V and 4 bases from J, leaving 8 bases between. CDR3 region: CSVFRGTEAFF. In DNA, the CDR3 is TGCAGCGTTTTTAGGGGCACTGAAGCTTTCTTT.

This chain uses TRBV4-3 with TRBJ2-1; 10 bases are a match to TRBD2. J was trimmed by 3 bases and V by 2 bases; bases with no gene match: 1. CDR3 length equals 15 residues. Per the germline V gene, CDR1 is LGHNA and CDR2 is YSLEER. This CDR3 is CASSQPSGSYNEQFF. The CDR3 DNA sequence: TGCGCCAGCAGCCAACCTAGCGGGAGCTACAATGAGCAGTTCTTC.

The rearrangement links TRBV5-4 to TRBJ2-5; weak D call: TRBD2 (6 bases). The CDR3 loop spans 13 amino acids. The germline V gene has CDR1 SGHNT and CDR2 YYREEE (reference sequence). Trimming removed 3 bases at V and 4 bases at J, with 10 bases between. The CDR3 here is CASSSPGGETQYF. CDR3 nucleotides: TGTGCCAGCAGCTCCCCCGGGGGAGAGACCCAGTACTTC. Filled out from reference TRBV5-4 and TRBJ2-5, the complete variable domain reads ETGVTQSPTHLIKTRGQQVTLRCSSQSGHNTVSWYQQALGQGPQFIFQYYREEENGRGNFPPRFSGLQFPNYSSELNVNALELDDSALYLCASSSPGGETQYFGPGTRLLVL.

The chain recombines TRBV19 with TRBJ1-5; D may be TRBD1 (5 bases). Germline CDR1 LNHDA, CDR2 SQIVND (reference sequence). With 1 base removed from V and 2 bases from J, the gap between germline ends came to 9 bases. CDR3 length: 15 amino acids. The CDR3 DNA reads TGTGCCAGTAGTATAGTGGGGGACGGCAATCAGCCCCAGCATTTT. Protein: CASSIVGDGNQPQHF. Combining the CDR3 with reference TRBV19 and TRBJ1-5 gives the whole variable domain DGGITQSPKYLFRKEGQNVTLSCEQNLNHDAMYWYRQDPGQGLRLIYYSQIVNDFQKGDIAEGYSVSREKKESFPLTVTSAQKNPTAFYLCASSIVGDGNQPQHFGDGTRLSIL.

The rearrangement joins TRBV5-1 to TRBJ2-5; D may be TRBD1 (7 bases). Germline V gene data show CDR1 as SGHRS and CDR2 as YFSETQ. Trimming left V 1 base short and J 5 bases short, with 18 bases between. The CDR3 has 16 amino acids. The chain's CDR3 is CASSLWLRAGGETQYF. The CDR3 DNA is TGCGCCAGCAGCTTGTGGTTACGTGCAGGGGGGGAGACCCAGTACTTC.

This rearrangement joins TRBV12-3 or TRBV12-4 to TRBJ2-5; D not certain. The CDR3 is made up of 13 amino acids. The ends were cut back, 3 bases at V and 5 bases at J, with 10 bases in the middle. CDR3 in DNA: TGTGCCAGCAGTTTTTCGAGACTGGAGACCCAGTACTTC. It translates to CASSFSRLETQYF.

The rearrangement uses TRBV3-1 (or the pseudogene TRBV3-2) and TRBJ1-2; tentative D call: TRBD1 (6 bases). Germline-derived CDR1 and CDR2 are LGHDT and YNNKEL (reference sequence). CDR3 length equals 14 residues. Trimming cost V 1 base and J 4 bases, with 10 bases left between them. DNA of the CDR3: TGTGCCAGCAGCCAAGTCGGGGGCGGCTATGGCTACACCTTC. Protein: CASSQVGGGYGYTF.

V and J are TRBV2 and TRBJ2-1; TRBD2 might be the D (6 bases). The germline V and J ends were trimmed by 7 bases and 8 bases, with 9 bases remaining between them. Germline V gene lookup returns CDR1 SNHLY and CDR2 FYNNEI. This CDR3 has 11 residues. CDR3 coding DNA: TGTGCCAGCAACTGGGGGGATGAGCAGTTCTTC. Translating gives CASNWGDEQFF.

The J gene is TRBJ2-1, the V gene TRBV27; no clear D. V lost 3 bases to trimming and J lost 0 bases, with 12 bases between them. CDR1 and CDR2 (germline): MNHEY, SMNVEV (reference sequence). The CDR3 sequence is 16 residues long. The CDR3 DNA sequence: TGTGCCAGCAGTTTTTTGGGCCAGACCTCCTACAATGAGCAGTTCTTC. Translation: CASSFLGQTSYNEQFF.

This chain connects TRBV7-8 to TRBJ2-5; 7 bases are shared with TRBD2. The CDR3 is 14 amino acids. The V segment lost 3 bases and the J segment 7 bases; nucleotides outside the gene matches: 8. Germline CDR1 and CDR2: SGHVS and FQNEAQ. The CDR3 coding sequence is TGTGCCAGCAGCTTGGGGCGTTCGGGGGGGACCCAGTACTTC. Its protein is CASSLGRSGGTQYF.

J is TRBJ2-7 and V is TRBV5-6; D possibly corresponds to TRBD1 (6 bases). V lost 4 bases and J lost 1, with 15 bases in between. This CDR3 region has 15 residues. Germline V gives CDR1 SGHDT, CDR2 YYEEEE. The CDR3 loop reads CASSPTGRNSYEQYF. As DNA, the CDR3 is TGTGCCAGCAGCCCCACAGGGAGAAATTCCTACGAGCAGTACTTC.

The V call is TRBV5-4, the J call TRBJ2-3; 7 bases fit TRBD1. The V segment lost 4 bases and the J segment 3 bases; nucleotides outside the gene matches: 11. The CDR3 is 16 residues long. Per germline, CDR1 SGHNT and CDR2 YYREEE (reference sequence). In DNA, the CDR3 is TGTGCCAGCAGCCCCGTCCGGGACAGCTTTACAGATACGCAGTATTTT. Amino acid sequence: CASSPVRDSFTDTQYF.

The chain is built from TRBV20-1 and TRBJ1-2, with D maybe TRBD1 (5 bases). Germline-derived CDR1 and CDR2 are DFQATT and SNEGSKA (reference sequence). The CDR3 loop spans 13 amino acids. V lost 3 bases and J 5 bases, leaving 13 bases between the germline ends. The CDR3 region is CSASTPGDYGYTF. In DNA form, the CDR3 reads TGCAGTGCTAGTACCCCGGGGGATTATGGCTACACCTTC.

The chain is built from TRBV5-1 and TRBJ1-1, with 7 positions matching TRBD1. Germline V lookup: CDR1 SGHRS, CDR2 YFSETQ. This CDR3 has 16 residues. The trim removed 1 base at V and 1 base at J, leaving 7 bases unmatched. For the CDR3, the DNA is TGCGCCAGCAGCTTGCCTTACAGGGGTAGGAACACTGAAGCTTTCTTT. Translated: CASSLPYRGRNTEAFF.

The chain has TRBV2 and TRBJ1-1, with D possibly being TRBD1 (5 bases). Germline-derived CDR1 and CDR2 are SNHLY and FYNNEI. Trimming removed 7 bases at V and 4 bases at J, with 13 bases between. The CDR3 totals 13 residues. CDR3 loop: CASNGREGTEAFF. DNA for the CDR3: TGTGCCAGCAATGGCAGGGAGGGCACTGAAGCTTTCTTT.

This chain connects TRBV5-5 to TRBJ1-4; maybe TRBD1 (6 bases). CDR1 and CDR2 (germline): SGHKS, YYEKEE (reference sequence). This CDR3 has 15 residues. V was trimmed by 4 bases and J by 3 bases, leaving 13 bases between them. The CDR3 DNA is TGTGCCAGCAGCGTGACAGGTACCTCTAATGAAAAACTGTTTTTT. Translation: CASSVTGTSNEKLFF.

In this sample, this clone turned up a few times. The chain has TRBV4-3 and TRBJ1-2; 8 bases are shared with TRBD1. The CDR3 length is 15 residues. The junction had 4 bases not matched to a gene; V was cut back by 0 bases and J by 4 bases. From germline, CDR1 is LGHNA and CDR2 YSLEER. CDR3 loop: CASSQDRGLSYGYTF. DNA for the CDR3: TGCGCCAGCAGCCAAGACAGGGGGCTCTCCTATGGCTACACCTTC.

Only one count was recorded for this clone. The J gene is TRBJ1-2, the V gene TRBV5-4; D possibly corresponds to TRBD1 (5 bases). There are 14 residues in the CDR3. With 3 bases removed from V and 2 bases from J, the gap between germline ends came to 11 bases. CDR1 and CDR2 (germline): SGHNT, YYREEE (reference sequence). The CDR3 DNA reads TGTGCCAGCAGCTGGGGGGAGTCAAACTATGGCTACACCTTC. Protein: CASSWGESNYGYTF. Together with reference TRBV5-4 and TRBJ1-2, the CDR3 gives the full variable domain: ETGVTQSPTHLIKTRGQQVTLRCSSQSGHNTVSWYQQALGQGPQFIFQYYREEENGRGNFPPRFSGLQFPNYSSELNVNALELDDSALYLCASSWGESNYGYTFGSGTRLTVV.

This chain links TRBV30 with TRBJ1-1; D is unresolved. The CDR3 extends over 17 amino acids. Germline V lookup: CDR1 GTSNPN, CDR2 SVGIG (reference sequence). Trimming pared 2 bases from V and 0 bases from J, leaving 19 bases between. CDR3 region: CAWSRRVGRGLNTEAFF. The CDR3 nucleotides are TGTGCCTGGAGTAGGAGAGTAGGGCGCGGCTTGAACACTGAAGCTTTCTTT.

The rearrangement joins TRBV4-3 to TRBJ1-1, with D uncertain. Germline-derived CDR1 and CDR2 are LGHNA and YSLEER. The V end was cut by 2 bases, the J end by 1 base, with 5 bases between. This CDR3 is 13 amino acids long. CDR3 sequence reads: CASSQSANTEAFF. The CDR3 coding sequence is TGCGCCAGCAGCCAATCTGCGAACACTGAAGCTTTCTTT.

The chain joins TRBV6-2 or TRBV6-3 to TRBJ2-7; D not certain. This CDR3 contains 16 residues. Germline V gene sequence: CDR1 MNHEY, CDR2 SVGEGT. V lost 2 bases, J lost 0 bases, and 14 bases lay in between. CDR3 loop: CASSYNRLFLSYEQYF. CDR3 DNA: TGTGCCAGCAGTTACAACCGGCTATTTCTCTCCTACGAGCAGTACTTC.

The rearrangement links TRBV7-2 to TRBJ1-1; TRBD1 might be the D (5 bases). The germline CDR1 and CDR2 sequences are SGHTA and FQGNSA. The CDR3 contains 15 residues. V was pared by 3 bases and J by 4 bases, with 15 bases between. The CDR3 here is CASSFRQTGLTEAFF. Written as DNA, the CDR3 is TGTGCCAGCAGCTTTAGACAGACTGGACTCACTGAAGCTTTCTTT. Filled out from reference TRBV7-2 and TRBJ1-1, the complete variable domain reads GAGVSQSPSNKVTEKGKDVELRCDPISGHTALYWYRQSLGQGLEFLIYFQGNSAPDKSGLPSDRFSAERTGGSVSTLTIQRTQQEDSAVYLCASSFRQTGLTEAFFGQGTRLTVV.